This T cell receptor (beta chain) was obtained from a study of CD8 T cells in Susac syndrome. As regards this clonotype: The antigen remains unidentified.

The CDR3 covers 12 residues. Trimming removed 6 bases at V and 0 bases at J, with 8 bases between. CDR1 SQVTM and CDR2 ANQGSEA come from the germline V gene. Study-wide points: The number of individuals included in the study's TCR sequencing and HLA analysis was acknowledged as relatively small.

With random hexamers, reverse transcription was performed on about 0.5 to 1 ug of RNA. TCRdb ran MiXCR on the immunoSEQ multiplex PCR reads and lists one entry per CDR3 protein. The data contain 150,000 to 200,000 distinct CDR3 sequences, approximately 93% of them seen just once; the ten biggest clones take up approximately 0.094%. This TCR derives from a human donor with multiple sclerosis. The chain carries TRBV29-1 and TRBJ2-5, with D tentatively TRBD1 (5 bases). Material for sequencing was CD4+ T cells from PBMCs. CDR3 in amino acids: CSVDRYQETQYF. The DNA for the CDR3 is TGCAGCGTCGACAGATACCAAGAGACCCAGTACTTC.